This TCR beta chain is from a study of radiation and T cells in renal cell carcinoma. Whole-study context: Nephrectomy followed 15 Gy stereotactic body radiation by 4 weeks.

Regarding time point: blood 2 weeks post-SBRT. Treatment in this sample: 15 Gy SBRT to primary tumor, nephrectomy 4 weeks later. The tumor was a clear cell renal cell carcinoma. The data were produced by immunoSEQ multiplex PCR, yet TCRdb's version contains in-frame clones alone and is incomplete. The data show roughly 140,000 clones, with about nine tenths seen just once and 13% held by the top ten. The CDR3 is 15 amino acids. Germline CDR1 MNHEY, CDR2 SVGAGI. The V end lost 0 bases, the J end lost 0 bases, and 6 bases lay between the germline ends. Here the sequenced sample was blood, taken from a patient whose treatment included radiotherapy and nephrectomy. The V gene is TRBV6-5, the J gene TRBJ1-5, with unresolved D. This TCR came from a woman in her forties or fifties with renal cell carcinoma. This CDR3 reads CASSYSYGSNQPQHF. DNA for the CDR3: TGTGCCAGCAGTTACTCTTATGGTAGCAATCAGCCCCAGCATTTT.